The 8 T cell receptor beta chains reported below all come from one sample, sequenced in a study of T-cell reconstitution after alpha-beta-depleted transplantation in children. Unique molecular identifiers were used in preparing the TCRbeta library. TCRdb re-called the PCR reads with MiXCR, one entry per CDR3 protein. The sample includes 280,000 or so distinct CDR3 sequences, about 9.9% of them seen just once. Sequenced material: peripheral blood, taken 180 days after TCRalphabeta/CD19-depleted stem cell transplant. All receptors come from a male patient between 2 and 9 years old who had a stem cell transplant for chronic granulomatous disease, so the T cells may come from the graft donor.

This clonotype was picked up a small number of times. The chain is built from TRBV19 and TRBJ2-1, with 7 bases aligning to TRBD1. CDR3 length: 19 amino acids. Per germline, CDR1 LNHDA and CDR2 SQIVND (reference sequence). The ends lost 5 bases at V and 1 base at J; junction bases unmatched: 17. The CDR3 protein is CASSLHGTATLKSYNEQFF. CDR3 sequence (DNA): TGTGCCAGTAGTTTACACGGGACAGCTACACTGAAATCCTACAATGAGCAGTTCTTC.

This clonotype was picked up many times. The rearrangement links TRBV24-1 to TRBJ2-2; TRBD2 might be the D (5 bases). CDR1 KGHDR and CDR2 SFDVKD come from the germline V gene. V was clipped by 3 bases and J by 5 bases, with 18 bases between them. The CDR3 is made up of 17 amino acids. CDR3: CATSDAFTGRGTGELFF. The CDR3 DNA is TGTGCCACCAGTGATGCGTTTACTGGAAGAGGGACCGGGGAGCTGTTTTTT.

At least ten counts were recorded for this clonotype. V gene TRBV7-9 combines with J gene TRBJ2-7, with TRBD1 matching 9 bases. The CDR3 loop spans 16 amino acids. Per germline, CDR1 SEHNR and CDR2 FQNEAQ (reference sequence). V shed 5 bases, J shed 0 bases, and the junction held 8 bases outside the gene matches. In nucleotides, the CDR3 is TGTGCCAGCAGCCCGGGACAGGGAATCCTCTCCTACGAGCAGTACTTC. The encoded protein is CASSPGQGILSYEQYF. Variable domain in full (rest from reference TRBV7-9 and TRBJ2-7): DTGVSQNPRHKITKRGQNVTFRCDPISEHNRLYWYRQTLGQGPEFLTYFQNEAQLEKSRLLSDRFSAERPKGSFSTLEIQRTEQGDSAMYLCASSPGQGILSYEQYFGPGTRLTVT.

This clonotype was recorded a few times. V is TRBV5-4 and J is TRBJ2-1, with 7 bases that match TRBD2. This CDR3 spans 17 amino acids. Losses at the gene ends were 0 bases for V and 8 bases for J; bases not matched to a gene: 14. CDR1 SGHNT and CDR2 YYREEE come from the germline V gene (reference sequence). The CDR3 loop is CASSLARLAEWVDEQFF. The DNA of the CDR3 is TGTGCCAGCAGCTTGGCCCGCCTAGCGGAGTGGGTGGATGAGCAGTTCTTC.

This clonotype has at least ten counts. The gene calls are TRBV23-1 and TRBJ2-7; a possible D gene is TRBD1 (6 bases). TRBV23-1 has ORF status, its function being uncertain. The CDR3 sequence is 14 residues long. Trimming shortened V by 6 bases and J by 4 bases, and 16 bases separated the two germline ends. CDR3: CASSSQGFSYEQYF. Written as DNA, the CDR3 is TGCGCCAGCAGCAGCCAGGGGTTCTCGTACGAGCAGTACTTC.

This clonotype appeared many times. CDR3 coding DNA: TGTGCCAGCAGTTTAAGCCTAAGCCTAGCGGGAGTGCAAGAGACCCAGTACTTC. This encodes CASSLSLSLAGVQETQYF. This chain uses TRBV27 with TRBJ2-5; 10 bases line up with TRBD2. J gave up 2 bases and V 2 bases, and 11 bases lay outside the gene matches. The CDR3 has 18 amino acids. The germline V gene has CDR1 MNHEY and CDR2 SMNVEV (reference sequence).

This clonotype was seen many times. The chain employs TRBV12-3 or TRBV12-4 and TRBJ2-1; 12 nucleotides match TRBD2. The CDR3 length is 14 residues. Trimming took 5 bases from V and 6 from J; bases not matched to a gene: 2. The CDR3 loop is CASSPSGRANEQFF. CDR3 DNA sequence: TGTGCCAGCAGTCCTAGCGGGAGGGCCAATGAGCAGTTCTTC.

This clonotype was observed a few times. CDR3 DNA sequence: TGTGCCAGCAGCCCCCCCAACCGTCTAGCCAAAAACATTCAGTACTTC. Its protein is CASSPPNRLAKNIQYF. The chain links TRBV28 to TRBJ2-4, with D unclear. V lost 6 bases to trimming and J lost 0 bases, with 15 bases between them. Per germline, CDR1 MDHEN and CDR2 SYDVKM. The CDR3 consists of 16 residues.